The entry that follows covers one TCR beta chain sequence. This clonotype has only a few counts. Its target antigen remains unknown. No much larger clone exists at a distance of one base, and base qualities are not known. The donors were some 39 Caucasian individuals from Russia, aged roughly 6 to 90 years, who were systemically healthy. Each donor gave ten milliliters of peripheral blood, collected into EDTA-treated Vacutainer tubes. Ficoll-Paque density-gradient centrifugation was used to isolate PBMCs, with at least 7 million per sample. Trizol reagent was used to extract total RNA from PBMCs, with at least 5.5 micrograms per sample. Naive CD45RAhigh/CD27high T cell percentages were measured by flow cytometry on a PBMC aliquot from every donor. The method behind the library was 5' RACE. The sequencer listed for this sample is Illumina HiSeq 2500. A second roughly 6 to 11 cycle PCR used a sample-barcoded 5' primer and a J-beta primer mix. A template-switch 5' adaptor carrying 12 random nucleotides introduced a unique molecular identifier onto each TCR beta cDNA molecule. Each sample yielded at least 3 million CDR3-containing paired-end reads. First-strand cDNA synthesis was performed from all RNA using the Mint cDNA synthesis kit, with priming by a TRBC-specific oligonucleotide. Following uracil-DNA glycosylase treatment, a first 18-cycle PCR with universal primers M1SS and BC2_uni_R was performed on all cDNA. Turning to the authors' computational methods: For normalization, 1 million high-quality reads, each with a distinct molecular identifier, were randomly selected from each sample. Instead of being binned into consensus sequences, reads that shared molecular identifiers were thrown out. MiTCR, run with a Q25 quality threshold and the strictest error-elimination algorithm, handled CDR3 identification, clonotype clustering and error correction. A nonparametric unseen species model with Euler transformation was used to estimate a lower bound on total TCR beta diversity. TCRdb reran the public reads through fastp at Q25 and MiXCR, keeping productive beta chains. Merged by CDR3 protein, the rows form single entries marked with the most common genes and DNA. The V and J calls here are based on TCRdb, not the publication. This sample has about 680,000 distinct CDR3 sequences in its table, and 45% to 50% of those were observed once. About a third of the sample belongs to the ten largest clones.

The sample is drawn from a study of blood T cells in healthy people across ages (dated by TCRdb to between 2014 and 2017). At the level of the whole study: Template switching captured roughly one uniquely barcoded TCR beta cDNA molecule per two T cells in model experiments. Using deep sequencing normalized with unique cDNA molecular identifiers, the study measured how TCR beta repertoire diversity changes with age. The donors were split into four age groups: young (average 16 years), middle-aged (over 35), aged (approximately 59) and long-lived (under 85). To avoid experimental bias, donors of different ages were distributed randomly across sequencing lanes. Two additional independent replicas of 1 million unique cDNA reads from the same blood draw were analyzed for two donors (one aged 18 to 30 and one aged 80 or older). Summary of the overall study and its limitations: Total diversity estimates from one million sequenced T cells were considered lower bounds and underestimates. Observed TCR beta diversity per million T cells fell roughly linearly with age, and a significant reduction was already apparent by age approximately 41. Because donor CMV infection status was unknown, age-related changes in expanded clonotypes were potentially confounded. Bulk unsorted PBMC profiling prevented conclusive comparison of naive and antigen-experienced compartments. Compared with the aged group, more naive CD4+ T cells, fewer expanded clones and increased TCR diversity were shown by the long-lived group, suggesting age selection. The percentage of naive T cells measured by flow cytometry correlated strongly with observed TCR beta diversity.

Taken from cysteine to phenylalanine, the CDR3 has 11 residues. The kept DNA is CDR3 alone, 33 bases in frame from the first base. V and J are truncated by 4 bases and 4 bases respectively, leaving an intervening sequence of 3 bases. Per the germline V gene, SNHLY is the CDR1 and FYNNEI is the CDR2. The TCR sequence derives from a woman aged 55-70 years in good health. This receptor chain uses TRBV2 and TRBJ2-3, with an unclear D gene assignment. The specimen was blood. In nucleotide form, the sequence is TGTGCCAGCAGTGTGGCAGATACGCAGTATTTT. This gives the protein CASSVADTQYF.